This T cell receptor beta chain is from a study of T-cell reconstitution after alpha-beta-depleted transplantation in children. This clonotype has more than one count but fewer than ten. The germline V gene has CDR1 SGHRS and CDR2 YFSETQ. The junction had 7 bases not matched to a gene; V was cut back by 4 bases and J by 5 bases. The CDR3 runs 14 residues. Unique molecular identifiers were built into the TCRbeta library. MiXCR, applied by TCRdb to the PCR reads, yields one record per CDR3 protein. This table has roughly 400,000 distinct CDR3 sequences, roughly 20% appearing once. This chain joins TRBV5-1 and TRBJ1-2; 8 nucleotides line up with TRBD1. This sequence was found in a human donor who donated a stem cell graft to a child with acute myeloid leukemia. The source material was PBMCs from the stem cell graft donor, sampled from the stem cell graft. The DNA for the CDR3 is TGCGCCAGCAGCCAGCCGGGACAGGAATATGGCTACACCTTC. Protein product: CASSQPGQEYGYTF.